This T cell receptor beta chain stems from a study of blood T cells in healthy people across ages. Findings of the study overall: Unsorted PBMCs ruled out conclusive naive versus antigen-experienced comparison. Researchers judged that diversity estimates from one million T cells fell short of true values.

For the second PCR, which ran for 7 to 11 cycles, a sample-barcoded 5' primer and a J-beta primer mix were used. TCRdb called the 5' RACE reads again in MiXCR, with one record for every CDR3 protein. The data show roughly 900,000 distinct CDR3 sequences, under 30% seen once. The ends were cut back, 2 bases at V and 3 bases at J, with 16 bases in the middle. Germline loops: CDR1 SGHDT, CDR2 YYEEEE. This CDR3 is 16 amino acids long. This clonotype was seen ten or more times. Its antigen is as yet unknown. The authors drew 8.5 to 10 milliliters of peripheral blood from each donor. This chain connects TRBV5-6 to TRBJ2-3; D is perhaps TRBD2 (6 bases). Sequences were obtained from blood. The sequence came from a woman older than 75 in good health. CDR3 in DNA: TGTGCCAGCAGCTTCCCCAGGCTAGCGACTACAGATACGCAGTATTTT. It yields the protein CASSFPRLATTDTQYF.